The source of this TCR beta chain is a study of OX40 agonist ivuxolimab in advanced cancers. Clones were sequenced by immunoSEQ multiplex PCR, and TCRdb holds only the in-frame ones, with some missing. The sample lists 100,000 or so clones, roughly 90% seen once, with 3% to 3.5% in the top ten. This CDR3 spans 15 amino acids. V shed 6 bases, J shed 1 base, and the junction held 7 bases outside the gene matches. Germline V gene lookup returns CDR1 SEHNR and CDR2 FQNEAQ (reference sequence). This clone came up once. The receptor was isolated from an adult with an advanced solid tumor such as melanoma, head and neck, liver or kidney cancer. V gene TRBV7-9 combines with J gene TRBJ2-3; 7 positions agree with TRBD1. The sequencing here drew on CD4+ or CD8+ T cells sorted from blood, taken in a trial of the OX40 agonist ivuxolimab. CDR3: CASRGTADGTDTQYF. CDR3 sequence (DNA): TGTGCCAGCAGAGGGACAGCTGACGGCACAGATACGCAGTATTTT.